The 22 T cell receptor beta chains below were found in one sample sequenced in a study of shared clonotypes between healthy human individuals. CD45RO-negative CD8 cells positively selected for CCR7 made up the naive population, which excluded terminally differentiated effector memory CD45RA+ cells. The protocol was immunoSEQ multiplex PCR, while the TCRdb copy is restricted to in-frame clones and leaves out a portion. The sample records nearly 2 million clones, approximately 94% being singletons. Sequenced sample: naive CD8+ T cells sorted from blood. These receptors came from a man aged 18 to 35 in good health.

This clone was detected only once. Different DNA sequences within this sample yield the same CDR3. The gene calls are TRBV19 and TRBJ2-7; 7 bases fit TRBD1. Trimming at V came to 5 bases and at J to 1 base, leaving 5 bases not matched to a gene. This CDR3 spans 14 amino acids. The germline gives CDR1 LNHDA, CDR2 SQIVND (reference sequence). The CDR3 loop is CASSPGTESYEQYF. CDR3 nucleotide sequence: TGTGCCAGTAGTCCGGGGACAGAATCCTACGAGCAGTACTTC. The full variable domain, rest sourced from reference TRBV19 and TRBJ2-7, is DGGITQSPKYLFRKEGQNVTLSCEQNLNHDAMYWYRQDPGQGLRLIYYSQIVNDFQKGDIAEGYSVSREKKESFPLTVTSAQKNPTAFYLCASSPGTESYEQYFGPGTRLTVT.

This chain joins TRBV7-9 and TRBJ2-2; the D gene is possibly TRBD1 (5 bases). CDR1 is SEHNR, CDR2 FQNEAQ, per germline (reference sequence). Trimming removed 4 bases from V and 4 bases from J, with 7 bases in between. This CDR3 is built from 13 residues. DNA of the CDR3: TGTGCCAGCAGCTCCAGGGTCACCGGGGAGCTGTTTTTT. This gives the protein CASSSRVTGELFF.

This sequence joins TRBV18 and TRBJ2-7; 11 nucleotides match TRBD2. V dropped 3 bases and J dropped 1; count of bases not matched to a gene: 8. CDR3 length equals 17 residues. Germline CDR1 is KGHSH and CDR2 is LQKENI. The CDR3 loop is CASSPRGLAAESYEQYF. The CDR3 DNA follows: TGTGCCAGCTCACCCCGGGGACTAGCGGCTGAATCCTACGAGCAGTACTTC.

The V gene is TRBV7-9, the J gene TRBJ2-1; 7 bases are a match to TRBD2. CDR3 size: 15 residues. With V trimmed by 0 bases and J by 6 bases, 5 bases remained unmatched. The germline gives CDR1 SEHNR, CDR2 FQNEAQ (reference sequence). The CDR3 loop is CASSLASASGNEQFF. The CDR3 DNA reads as TGTGCCAGCAGCTTAGCATCGGCTAGCGGCAATGAGCAGTTCTTC.

This sequence joins TRBV4-1 and TRBJ1-2; 9 bases line up with TRBD1. The V segment lost 0 bases and the J segment 6 bases; nucleotides outside the gene matches: 17. Germline CDR1 reads MGHRA; CDR2 reads YSYEKL. CDR3 length: 19 amino acids. CDR3 nucleotide sequence: TGCGCCAGCAGCCAAGAAGAGGGGGCGACAGGGGGAGTTAAGCATGGCTACACCTTC. Amino acid sequence: CASSQEEGATGGVKHGYTF.

This rearrangement joins TRBV7-9 to TRBJ2-5, with 10 bases that match TRBD1. Germline V CDR1 and CDR2: SEHNR, FQNEAQ (reference sequence). The trim removed 4 bases at V and 5 bases at J, leaving 13 bases unmatched. CDR3 size: 17 residues. This chain's CDR3 is CASSYPLGQGPGETQYF. The CDR3 DNA is TGTGCCAGCAGCTATCCTTTGGGACAGGGGCCCGGGGAGACCCAGTACTTC.

V and J are TRBV7-9 and TRBJ2-3; D is uncertain. CDR1 SEHNR and CDR2 FQNEAQ come from the germline V gene (reference sequence). The CDR3 sequence is 14 residues long. With 3 bases removed from V and 4 bases from J, the gap between germline ends came to 11 bases. CDR3 in amino acids: CASSFFGLADTQYF. CDR3 bases: TGTGCCAGCAGCTTCTTCGGGCTGGCAGATACGCAGTATTTT.

V gene TRBV28 combines with J gene TRBJ2-5, with D possibly called TRBD1 or TRBD2 (5 bases each). Trimming pared 6 bases from V and 0 bases from J, leaving 11 bases between. CDR3 length equals 14 residues. The germline V gene encodes CDR1 MDHEN and CDR2 SYDVKM. CDR3 loop: CASRGPQNQETQYF. The DNA for the CDR3 is TGTGCCAGCAGGGGACCGCAAAACCAAGAGACCCAGTACTTC.

The genes are TRBV13 and TRBJ2-1; 10 bases are shared with TRBD2. This CDR3 comprises 15 residues. The J segment lost 8 bases and the V segment lost 7 bases, leaving 11 bases of the junction unmatched. Germline assignment: CDR1 PRHDT and CDR2 FYEKMQ (reference sequence). CDR3 in amino acids: CASTLEREGIDEQFF. The CDR3 bases are TGTGCCAGCACCCTCGAGCGGGAGGGCATCGATGAGCAGTTCTTC. The variable domain in full, completed from reference TRBV13 and TRBJ2-1, reads AAGVIQSPRHLIKEKRETATLKCYPIPRHDTVYWYQQGPGQDPQFLISFYEKMQSDKGSIPDRFSAQQFSDYHSELNMSSLELGDSALYFCASTLEREGIDEQFFGPGTRLTVL.

In this sample, this clone turned up once. This chain links TRBV6-1 with TRBJ1-2; 8 bases match TRBD1. Trimming at V came to 4 bases and at J to 3 bases, leaving 4 bases not matched to a gene. The CDR3 runs 14 residues. CDR1 is MNHNS and CDR2 is SASEGT in the germline V gene. Written as DNA, the CDR3 is TGTGCCAGCAGTGCTCCGGGACAGGACTATGGCTACACCTTC. Its protein product is CASSAPGQDYGYTF.

The chain couples TRBV6-5 to TRBJ2-5, with 8 bases matching TRBD1. From germline, CDR1 is MNHEY and CDR2 SVGAGI. The V segment lost 2 bases and the J segment 5 bases; nucleotides outside the gene matches: 7. The CDR3 extends over 15 amino acids. The CDR3 is CASSYLPGGRETQYF. The CDR3 DNA reads as TGTGCCAGCAGTTACCTCCCAGGGGGCAGGGAGACCCAGTACTTC.

The V call is TRBV27, the J call TRBJ2-6; possible D gene TRBD1, 7 bases. The CDR3 consists of 16 residues. Trimming removed 2 bases from V and 0 bases from J, with 8 bases in between. Germline V CDR1 and CDR2: MNHEY, SMNVEV (reference sequence). The CDR3 loop is CASSLQGGSGANVLTF. The CDR3, as DNA: TGTGCCAGCAGTTTACAGGGGGGCTCTGGGGCCAACGTCCTGACTTTC.

The chain links TRBV30 to TRBJ1-5; no reliable D call. The length of the CDR3 is 12 residues. CDR1 GTSNPN and CDR2 SVGIG come from the germline V gene (reference sequence). V was shortened by 2 bases and J by 6 bases, with 8 bases between the two germline ends. The CDR3 reads CAWSYGSQPQHF. CDR3 in DNA: TGTGCCTGGAGTTACGGAAGTCAGCCCCAGCATTTT. The full variable domain, with the rest looked up from reference TRBV30 and TRBJ1-5, is SQTIHQWPATLVQPVGSPLSLECTVEGTSNPNLYWYRQAAGRGLQLLFYSVGIGQISSEVPQNLSASRPQDRQFILSSKKLLLSDSGFYLCAWSYGSQPQHFGDGTRLSIL.

The V gene is TRBV7-2, the J gene TRBJ2-1; 8 bases fit TRBD2. Germline CDR1 and CDR2: SGHTA and FQGNSA. The CDR3 is 16 amino acids. The V and J ends lost 5 bases and 3 bases, in that order; junction bases with no gene match: 9. CDR3 nucleotide sequence: TGTGCCAGCAGCCCACTAGCGGTCGAAGTCTACAATGAGCAGTTCTTC. Protein: CASSPLAVEVYNEQFF. The entire variable domain, with the rest obtained from reference TRBV7-2 and TRBJ2-1, is as follows: GAGVSQSPSNKVTEKGKDVELRCDPISGHTALYWYRQSLGQGLEFLIYFQGNSAPDKSGLPSDRFSAERTGGSVSTLTIQRTQQEDSAVYLCASSPLAVEVYNEQFFGPGTRLTVL.

On this clone itself: The sample carries other DNA sequences with the same CDR3. The chain combines TRBV4-1 with TRBJ2-7; 10 bases are shared with TRBD1. This CDR3 comprises 15 residues. Trimming cost V 3 bases and J 3 bases; bases outside gene matches: 5. The V gene's germline CDR1 is MGHRA and CDR2 YSYEKL. The CDR3 DNA is TGCGCCAGCAGCCAGAAGACAGGGGGCATCTACGAGCAGTACTTC. Translating gives CASSQKTGGIYEQYF.

The chain has TRBV2 and TRBJ2-4; TRBD2 matches 8 bases. Germline CDR1 reads SNHLY; CDR2 reads FYNNEI. Trimming removed 3 bases from V and 8 bases from J; junction bases left unmatched: 18. The CDR3 sequence is 18 residues long. CDR3 sequence (DNA): TGTGCCAGCAGTGAGCCGGTGACTAGCGTTAGAGAGGATGACATTCAGTACTTC. Protein product: CASSEPVTSVREDDIQYF.

With respect to this clone: Other DNA variants within this sample encode the same CDR3. The rearrangement joins TRBV5-6 to TRBJ2-7; D call uncertain. The CDR3 runs 12 residues. Germline CDR1 is SGHDT and CDR2 is YYEEEE. The ends were cut back, 2 bases at V and 1 base at J, with 4 bases in the middle. The CDR3 reads CASSFDSYEQYF. The CDR3 DNA sequence: TGTGCCAGCAGCTTTGATTCCTACGAGCAGTACTTC.

CDR3 sequence (DNA): TGTGCCAGCAGCTTTTCCGGGACAGGGGCATACGAGCAGTACTTC. It specifies CASSFSGTGAYEQYF. The rearrangement joins TRBV11-2 to TRBJ2-7; 10 bases are shared with TRBD1. The CDR3 runs 15 residues. V lost 3 bases and J lost 4; bases outside the gene matches: 6. Germline CDR1 is SGHAT and CDR2 is FQNNGV.

The sample holds one count of this clone. The same CDR3 also results from other DNA sequences found in this sample. V gene TRBV9 combines with J gene TRBJ2-1; a weak D match, TRBD2 (6 bases). Trimming left V 0 bases short and J 6 bases short, with 7 bases between. The CDR3 loop spans 13 amino acids. Germline V gene lookup returns CDR1 SGDLS and CDR2 YYNGEE. CDR3 in DNA: TGTGCCAGCAGCGTAGCCGGGGGCAATGAGCAGTTCTTC. It encodes CASSVAGGNEQFF.

The chain has TRBV10-1 and TRBJ2-1, with TRBD2 identical over 9 bases. The CDR3 covers 18 residues. CDR1 WNHNN and CDR2 SYGVQD come from the germline V gene (reference sequence). Germline trimming cut 3 bases from V and 8 bases from J; bases unmatched to any gene: 17. The DNA for the CDR3 is TGCGCCAGCAGTGATCCAGCGGGAGGAGGGCTCCTCGGGGATGAGCAGTTCTTC. Translated: CASSDPAGGGLLGDEQFF.

To note about this clone: Other DNA sequences in this sample translate to the same CDR3. This chain links TRBV11-2 with TRBJ2-7; D call uncertain. The ends were cut back, 5 bases at V and 3 bases at J, with 5 bases in the middle. From germline, CDR1 is SGHAT and CDR2 FQNNGV. The CDR3 length is 11 residues. CDR3 region: CASSRSYEQYF. The CDR3 DNA follows: TGTGCCAGCAGCCGGAGCTACGAGCAGTACTTC.

The chain uses TRBV27 and TRBJ2-3; D is uncertain. The CDR3 is 13 residues long. The ends were cut back, 2 bases at V and 4 bases at J, with 7 bases in the middle. The germline V gene encodes CDR1 MNHEY and CDR2 SMNVEV (reference sequence). CDR3 DNA: TGTGCCAGCAGTTTAGACTTACCAGATACGCAGTATTTT. The encoded protein is CASSLDLPDTQYF.